The table lists the clone carrying this T cell receptor beta chain with a few counts. Its antigen is not identified. The record originates from a study of T cells after yellow fever vaccination. CDR3 length: 14 residues. From germline, CDR1 is SEHNR and CDR2 FQNEAQ (reference sequence). Trimming at V came to 5 bases and at J to 7 bases, leaving 6 bases not matched to a gene. Study observations and caveats: Among all clonotypes, a small share was observed in both CD4 and CD8 compartments. Most clones from primary vaccination resurfaced after the booster (about 95% CD4, 88% CD8).

A process of 5'RACE template switching, which added a universal primer site and UMIs, was used to make TCR cDNA. TCRdb passed the 5' RACE reads through MiXCR, listing each CDR3 protein once. The table has 100,000 to 150,000 distinct CDR3 sequences, 7.4% seen once. The sample in question was CD4+ T cells sorted from PBMCs, obtained approximately 11 days after the first yellow fever vaccination. The TCR comes from a man younger than 35 who received the YFV17D yellow fever vaccine. The V and J genes are TRBV7-9 and TRBJ2-5; TRBD1 matches at 11 bases. The CDR3 is CASSIRDRGRTQYF. As DNA, the CDR3 is TGTGCCAGCAGCATCCGGGACAGGGGGAGGACCCAGTACTTC. Full variable domain (missing parts from reference TRBV7-9 and TRBJ2-5): DTGVSQNPRHKITKRGQNVTFRCDPISEHNRLYWYRQTLGQGPEFLTYFQNEAQLEKSRLLSDRFSAERPKGSFSTLEIQRTEQGDSAMYLCASSIRDRGRTQYFGPGTRLLVL.